These 22 T cell receptor beta chains were all obtained from the same sample, sequenced in a study of blood T cell repertoires in COVID-19. Sequencing used immunoSEQ multiplex PCR; TCRdb keeps in-frame clones, though not all of them. The sample lists 200,000 or so clones; about nine tenths were seen once. Source material: PBMCs or T cells enriched from blood (not recorded which). The source of these receptors is a young man in a cohort exposed to, infected with or recovered from COVID-19 (not recorded which).

V gene TRBV27 combines with J gene TRBJ2-1; TRBD1 matches at 11 bases. The CDR3 sequence is 14 residues long. CDR1 and CDR2 from the germline V gene are MNHEY and SMNVEV (reference sequence). The ends lost 7 bases at V and 9 bases at J; junction bases unmatched: 8. The CDR3: CASTPGQGAVEQFF. The CDR3 nucleotides read TGTGCCAGCACCCCTGGACAGGGGGCGGTTGAGCAGTTCTTC.

The chain uses TRBV5-6 and TRBJ1-5, with D hard to call. Germline V lookup: CDR1 SGHDT, CDR2 YYEEEE. V was clipped by 0 bases and J by 1 base, with 5 bases between them. The CDR3 runs 14 residues. CDR3 amino acids: CASSLAQSNQPQHF. The DNA for the CDR3 is TGTGCCAGCAGCTTGGCTCAGAGCAATCAGCCCCAGCATTTT.

The CDR3 is CASSIEDPFGQESSYEQYF. The CDR3 coding sequence is TGTGCCAGTAGTATCGAAGACCCTTTCGGACAGGAGTCCTCCTACGAGCAGTACTTC. This rearrangement joins TRBV19 to TRBJ2-7; TRBD1 aligns across 7 bases. Trimming removed 3 bases from V and 0 bases from J; junction bases left unmatched: 17. The CDR3 is 19 amino acids. Per germline, CDR1 LNHDA and CDR2 SQIVND (reference sequence).

This sequence joins TRBV28 and TRBJ1-3; D is possibly TRBD1 (6 bases). The CDR3 consists of 15 residues. The germline gives CDR1 MDHEN, CDR2 SYDVKM. Trimming removed 6 bases from V and 5 bases from J, with 17 bases in between. DNA of the CDR3: TGTGCCAGCAGACGCAGCGGGGGGGCGCGAAACACCATATATTTT. Its protein product is CASRRSGGARNTIYF.

The chain combines TRBV7-9 with TRBJ2-2; D gene uncertain. The CDR3 loop spans 16 amino acids. V was clipped by 6 bases and J by 5 bases, with 19 bases between them. Germline V lookup: CDR1 SEHNR, CDR2 FQNEAQ (reference sequence). CDR3 amino acids: CASSLIKIMSTGELFF. CDR3 nucleotides: TGTGCCAGCAGTCTCATCAAAATTATGAGTACCGGGGAGCTGTTTTTT.

This clone was detected once. The gene calls are TRBV19 and TRBJ1-1, with a weak D call TRBD1 (5 bases). The CDR3 sequence is 16 residues long. V was pared by 2 bases and J by 11 bases, with 24 bases between. Germline V gene lookup returns CDR1 LNHDA and CDR2 SQIVND (reference sequence). The CDR3 region is CASSIFPGGTSRTAFF. CDR3 coding DNA: TGTGCCAGTAGTATATTCCCTGGAGGGACTTCTCGGACGGCTTTCTTT.

This clone was observed once. The chain carries TRBV6-2 or TRBV6-3 and TRBJ1-1; possibly TRBD1 for D (6 bases). Germline lookup yields CDR1 MNHEY and CDR2 SVGEGT. This CDR3 is 20 amino acids long. Trimming left V 2 bases short and J 0 bases short, with 25 bases between. The CDR3 sequence is CASSYDRRQGLSHLNTEAFF. DNA of the CDR3: TGTGCCAGCAGTTACGATCGTCGGCAGGGGCTATCTCACCTGAACACTGAAGCTTTCTTT.

J is TRBJ1-2 and V is TRBV19, with D possibly being TRBD1 (6 bases). This CDR3 region has 14 residues. The germline V gene has CDR1 LNHDA and CDR2 SQIVND (reference sequence). Trimming stripped 5 bases from V and 0 bases from J, with 10 bases between. In nucleotides, the CDR3 is TGTGCCAGTAGTGACAGGTTAGCTAACTATGGCTACACCTTC. Its protein product is CASSDRLANYGYTF. Combining the CDR3 with reference TRBV19 and TRBJ1-2 gives the whole variable domain DGGITQSPKYLFRKEGQNVTLSCEQNLNHDAMYWYRQDPGQGLRLIYYSQIVNDFQKGDIAEGYSVSREKKESFPLTVTSAQKNPTAFYLCASSDRLANYGYTFGSGTRLTVV.

The genes are TRBV4-3 and TRBJ2-7; possible D gene TRBD1, 6 bases. Between the trimmed V and J ends, which lost 4 bases and 7 bases, there was a span of 20 bases. Germline-derived CDR1 and CDR2 are LGHNA and YSLEER. This CDR3 has 15 amino acids. CDR3 DNA: TGCGCCAGCAGCCTCCTATGGACGGGTACAGGGGAGCAGTACTTC. Translated, it gives CASSLLWTGTGEQYF.

This clone was recorded once. The V and J genes are TRBV4-1 and TRBJ1-1; tentatively, D is TRBD1 (6 bases). Germline V lookup: CDR1 MGHRA, CDR2 YSYEKL. Trimming removed 1 base from V and 5 bases from J, with 14 bases in between. The CDR3 length is 15 residues. CDR3 nucleotides: TGCGCCAGCAGCCAAGTCATTACAGGGCAAACTGAAGCTTTCTTT. It yields the protein CASSQVITGQTEAFF.

As regards this clone: One end of the junction does not line up with germline, which may come from a read error. The gene calls are TRBV4-1 and TRBJ2-7; possible D gene TRBD2, 5 bases. Germline V gene lookup returns CDR1 MGHRA and CDR2 YSYEKL. The CDR3 loop spans 16 amino acids. The CDR3 region has the DNA TGCGCCAGCACCCAAAGATGGGCTAGCATTATGGGGGAGCAGTACTTC. This translates into CASTQRWASIMGEQYF.

The chain has TRBV10-3 and TRBJ2-7; 10 nucleotides match TRBD1. Germline assignment: CDR1 ENHRY and CDR2 SYGVKD. With 0 bases clipped from V and 3 bases from J, the junction kept 14 bases outside the gene matches. The CDR3 covers 19 residues. DNA of the CDR3: TGTGCCATCAGTGAGTCGTGGGACAGGGGTCCCCGGGATGGCTACGAGCAGTACTTC. This gives the protein CAISESWDRGPRDGYEQYF.

The J gene is TRBJ2-5, the V gene TRBV5-1; TRBD1 aligns across 8 bases. This CDR3 has 15 residues. CDR1 is SGHRS and CDR2 is YFSETQ in the germline V gene. With V trimmed by 2 bases and J by 4 bases, 7 bases remained unmatched. The CDR3 coding sequence is TGCGCCAGCAGCTTAACAGGGGGATATGGAGAGACCCAGTACTTC. This gives the protein CASSLTGGYGETQYF.

V and J are TRBV29-1 and TRBJ2-7; 9 nucleotides match TRBD1. The CDR3 covers 13 residues. CDR1 is SQVTM, CDR2 ANQGSEA, per germline. The junction had 9 bases not matched to a gene; V was cut back by 3 bases and J by 9 bases. The CDR3 region has the DNA TGCAGCGTTGATGCGGGACAGGGTGAGGTGCAGTACTTC. Residues: CSVDAGQGEVQYF.

This clone was recorded a few times. This chain joins TRBV9 and TRBJ2-2, with a tentative D call TRBD1 (5 bases). The V gene lost 3 bases and the J gene lost 9 bases, with 9 bases spanning the gap. The CDR3 totals 12 residues. Germline V CDR1 and CDR2: SGDLS, YYNGEE. This CDR3 is CASSGGARELFF. CDR3 coding DNA: TGTGCCAGCAGCGGGGGCGCTCGGGAGCTGTTTTTT.

V is TRBV6-1 and J is TRBJ2-7; 10 bases fit TRBD2. With V trimmed by 3 bases and J by 6 bases, 5 bases remained unmatched. Germline V gene lookup returns CDR1 MNHNS and CDR2 SASEGT. This CDR3 spans 14 amino acids. CDR3 loop: CASSDLAGVAEQYF. CDR3 coding DNA: TGTGCCAGCAGTGATCTAGCGGGAGTGGCCGAGCAGTACTTC.

This clone was observed once. The chain uses TRBV4-3 and TRBJ2-5, with D tentatively TRBD1 (6 bases). Germline values: CDR1 LGHNA, CDR2 YSLEER. CDR3 length equals 14 residues. V was clipped by 3 bases and J by 1 base, with 9 bases between them. The CDR3 sequence is CASSQRGFQETQYF. The CDR3 DNA reads as TGCGCCAGCAGCCAGAGGGGGTTCCAAGAGACCCAGTACTTC.

This clone came up once. This sequence joins TRBV7-2 and TRBJ1-5; no firm D call. The CDR3 runs to 13 residues. Germline V CDR1 and CDR2: SGHTA, FQGNSA. The V end was cut by 4 bases, the J end by 6 bases, with 10 bases between. The CDR3 loop is CASSSTRLQPQHF. The CDR3 region has the DNA TGTGCCAGCAGCTCCACCAGGCTTCAGCCCCAGCATTTT.

This clone was counted a few times. A junction boundary mismatches the germline segment, possibly from a read error. V gene TRBV15 combines with J gene TRBJ2-3; the D is unclear. The CDR3 sequence is 16 residues long. CDR1 is LNHNV and CDR2 is YYDKDF in the germline V gene (reference sequence). This CDR3 reads CATSREPPPGTDTQYF. In DNA, the CDR3 is TGTGCCACCAGTAGAGAGCCCCCGCCAGGCACAGATACGCAGTATTTT. The full variable domain, its missing parts supplied by reference TRBV15 and TRBJ2-3, is DAMVIQNPRYQVTQFGKPVTLSCSQTLNHNVMYWYQQKSSQAPKLLFHYYDKDFNNEADTPDNFQSRRPNTSFCFLDIRSPGLGDTAMYLCATSREPPPGTDTQYFGPGTRLTVL.

The chain combines TRBV13 with TRBJ1-3; no reliable D call. Deletions cut 2 bases from V and 0 bases from J, with 5 bases between. CDR1 is PRHDT and CDR2 is FYEKMQ in the germline V gene (reference sequence). The CDR3 runs 14 residues. The CDR3 sequence is CASSLRGSGNTIYF. The CDR3 nucleotides are TGTGCCAGCAGCTTAAGAGGCTCTGGAAACACCATATATTTT.

The rearrangement links TRBV7-8 to TRBJ2-1; 10 bases are a match to TRBD2. This CDR3 contains 13 residues. Germline lookup yields CDR1 SGHVS and CDR2 FQNEAQ. V was clipped by 4 bases and J by 7 bases; unmatched bases: 1. This chain's CDR3 is CASSSGLANEQFF. The CDR3, as DNA: TGTGCCAGCAGCTCGGGACTAGCGAATGAGCAGTTCTTC.

This sequence joins TRBV18 and TRBJ1-1; D call uncertain. This CDR3 spans 13 amino acids. Germline V CDR1 and CDR2: KGHSH, LQKENI. Trimming stripped 3 bases from V and 4 bases from J, with 9 bases between. CDR3 sequence (DNA): TGTGCCAGCTCACCTTTTGAGGGCACTGAAGCTTTCTTT. Residues: CASSPFEGTEAFF.